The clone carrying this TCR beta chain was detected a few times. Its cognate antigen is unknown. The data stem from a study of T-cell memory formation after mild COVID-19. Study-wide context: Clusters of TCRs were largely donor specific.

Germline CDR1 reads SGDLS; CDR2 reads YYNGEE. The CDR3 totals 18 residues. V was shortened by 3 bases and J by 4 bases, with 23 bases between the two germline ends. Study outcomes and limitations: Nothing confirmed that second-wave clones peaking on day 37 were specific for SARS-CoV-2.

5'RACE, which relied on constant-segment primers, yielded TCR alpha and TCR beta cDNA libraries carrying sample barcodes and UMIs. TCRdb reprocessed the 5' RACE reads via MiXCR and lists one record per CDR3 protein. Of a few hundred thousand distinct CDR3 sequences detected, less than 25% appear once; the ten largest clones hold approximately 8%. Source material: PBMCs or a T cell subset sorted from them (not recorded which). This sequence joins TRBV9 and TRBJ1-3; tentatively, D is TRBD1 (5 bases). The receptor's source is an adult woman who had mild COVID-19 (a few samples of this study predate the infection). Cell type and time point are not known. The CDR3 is CASSDRQNPDRVGNTIYF. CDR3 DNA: TGTGCCAGCAGCGACCGACAGAATCCGGACCGGGTAGGAAACACCATATATTTT.